The clone carrying this T cell receptor (beta chain) was counted between two and nine times. The data originate from a study of identical twins. Germline V gene sequence: CDR1 WSHSY, CDR2 SAAADI. The CDR3 is made up of 13 amino acids. Trimming left V 5 bases short and J 3 bases short, with 9 bases between. From the 5' RACE reads, TCRdb called clonotypes with MiXCR, one entry per CDR3 protein. The repertoire includes around 490,000 distinct CDR3 sequences, approximately 20% of them detected once, and 0.45% to 0.5% sits in the top ten. A further study also used this sample, focusing on yellow fever vaccine responses in identical twins.

This receptor was obtained from a woman younger than 35 in good health. The sequenced sample was CD4+ T cells sorted from blood. The chain employs TRBV10-2 and TRBJ2-3; D gene unclear. For the CDR3, the DNA is TGCGCCAGCAGTCCAAAGGAGACAGATACGCAGTATTTT. It translates to CASSPKETDTQYF.